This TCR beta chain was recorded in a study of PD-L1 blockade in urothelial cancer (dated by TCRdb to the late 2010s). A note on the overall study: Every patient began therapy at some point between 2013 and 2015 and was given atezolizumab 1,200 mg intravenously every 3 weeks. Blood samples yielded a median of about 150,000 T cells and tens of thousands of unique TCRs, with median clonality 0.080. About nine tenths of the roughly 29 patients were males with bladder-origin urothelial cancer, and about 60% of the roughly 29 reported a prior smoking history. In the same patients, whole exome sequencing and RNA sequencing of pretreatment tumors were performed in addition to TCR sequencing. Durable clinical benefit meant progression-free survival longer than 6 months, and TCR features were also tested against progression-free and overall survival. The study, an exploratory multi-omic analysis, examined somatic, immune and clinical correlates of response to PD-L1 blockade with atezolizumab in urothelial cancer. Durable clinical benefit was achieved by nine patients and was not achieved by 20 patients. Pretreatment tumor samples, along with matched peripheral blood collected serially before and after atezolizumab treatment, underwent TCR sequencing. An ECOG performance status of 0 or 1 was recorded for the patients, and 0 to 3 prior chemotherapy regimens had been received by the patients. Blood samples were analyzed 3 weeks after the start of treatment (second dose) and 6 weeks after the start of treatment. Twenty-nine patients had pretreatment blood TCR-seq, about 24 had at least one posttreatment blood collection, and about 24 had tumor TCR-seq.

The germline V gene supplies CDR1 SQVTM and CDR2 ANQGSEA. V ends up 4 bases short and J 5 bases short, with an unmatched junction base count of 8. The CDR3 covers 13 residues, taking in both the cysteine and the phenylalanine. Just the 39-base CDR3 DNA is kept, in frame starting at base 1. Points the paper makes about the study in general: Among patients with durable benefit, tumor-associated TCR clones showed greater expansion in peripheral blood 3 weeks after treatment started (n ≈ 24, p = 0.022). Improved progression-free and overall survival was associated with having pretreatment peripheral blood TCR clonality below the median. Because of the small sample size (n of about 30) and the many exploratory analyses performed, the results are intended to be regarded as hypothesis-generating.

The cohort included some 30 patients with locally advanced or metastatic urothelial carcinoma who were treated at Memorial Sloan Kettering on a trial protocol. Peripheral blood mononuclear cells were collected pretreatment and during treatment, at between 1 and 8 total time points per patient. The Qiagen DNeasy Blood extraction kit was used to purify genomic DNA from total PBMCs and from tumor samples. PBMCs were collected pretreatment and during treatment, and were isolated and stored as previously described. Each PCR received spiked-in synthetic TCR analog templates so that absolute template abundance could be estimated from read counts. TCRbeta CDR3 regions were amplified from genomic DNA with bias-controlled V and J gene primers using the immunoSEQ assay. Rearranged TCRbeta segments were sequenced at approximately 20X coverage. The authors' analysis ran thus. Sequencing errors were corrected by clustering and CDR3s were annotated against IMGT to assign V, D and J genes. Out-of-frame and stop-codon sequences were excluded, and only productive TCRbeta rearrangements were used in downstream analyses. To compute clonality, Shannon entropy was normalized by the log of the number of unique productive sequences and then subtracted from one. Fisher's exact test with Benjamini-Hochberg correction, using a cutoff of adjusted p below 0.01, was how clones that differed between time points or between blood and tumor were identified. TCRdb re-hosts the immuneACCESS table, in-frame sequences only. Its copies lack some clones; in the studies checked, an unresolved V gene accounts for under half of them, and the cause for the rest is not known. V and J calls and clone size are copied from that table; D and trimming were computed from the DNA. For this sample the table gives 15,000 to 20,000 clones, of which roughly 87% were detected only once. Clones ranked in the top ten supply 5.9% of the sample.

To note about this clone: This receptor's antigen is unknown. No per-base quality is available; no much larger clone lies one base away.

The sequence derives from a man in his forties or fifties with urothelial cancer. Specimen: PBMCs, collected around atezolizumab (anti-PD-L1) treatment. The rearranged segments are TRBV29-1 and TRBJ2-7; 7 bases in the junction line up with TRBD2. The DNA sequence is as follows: TGCAGCGTTGGTCTCACTAGCGCCAACGAGCAGTACTTC. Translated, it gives CSVGLTSANEQYF.